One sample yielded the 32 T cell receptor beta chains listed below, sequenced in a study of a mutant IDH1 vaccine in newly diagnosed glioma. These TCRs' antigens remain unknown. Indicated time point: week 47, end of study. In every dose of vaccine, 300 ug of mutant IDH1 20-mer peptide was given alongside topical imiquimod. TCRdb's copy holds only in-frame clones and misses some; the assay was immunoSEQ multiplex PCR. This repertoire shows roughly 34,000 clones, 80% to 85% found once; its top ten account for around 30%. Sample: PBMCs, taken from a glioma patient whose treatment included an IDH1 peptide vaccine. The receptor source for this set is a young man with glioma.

CDR3 residues: CATRVGGANVLTF. DNA of the CDR3: TGTGCCACCCGGGTGGGTGGGGCCAACGTCCTGACTTTC. The J gene is TRBJ2-6, the V gene TRBV19; D is ambiguous. V was pared by 10 bases and J by 3 bases, with 10 bases between. In germline, CDR1 is LNHDA, CDR2 SQIVND (reference sequence). The CDR3 has 13 amino acids.

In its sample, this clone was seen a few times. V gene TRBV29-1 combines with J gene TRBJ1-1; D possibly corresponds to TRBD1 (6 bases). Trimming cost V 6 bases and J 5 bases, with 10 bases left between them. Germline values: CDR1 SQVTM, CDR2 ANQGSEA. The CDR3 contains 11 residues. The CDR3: CSVAGVTEAFF. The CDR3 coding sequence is TGCAGCGTCGCAGGGGTAACTGAAGCTTTCTTT.

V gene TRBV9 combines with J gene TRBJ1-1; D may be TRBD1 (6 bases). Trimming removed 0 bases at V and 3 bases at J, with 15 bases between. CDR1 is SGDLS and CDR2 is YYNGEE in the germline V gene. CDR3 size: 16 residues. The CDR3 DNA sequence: TGTGCCAGCAGCGTAGGCAGGACAGAAGGCCACACTGAAGCTTTCTTT. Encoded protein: CASSVGRTEGHTEAFF.

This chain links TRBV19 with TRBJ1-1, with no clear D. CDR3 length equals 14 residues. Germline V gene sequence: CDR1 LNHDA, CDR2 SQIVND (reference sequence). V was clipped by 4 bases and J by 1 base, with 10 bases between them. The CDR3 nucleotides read TGTGCCAGTAGTAAGCGACACCGGAACACTGAAGCTTTCTTT. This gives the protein CASSKRHRNTEAFF.

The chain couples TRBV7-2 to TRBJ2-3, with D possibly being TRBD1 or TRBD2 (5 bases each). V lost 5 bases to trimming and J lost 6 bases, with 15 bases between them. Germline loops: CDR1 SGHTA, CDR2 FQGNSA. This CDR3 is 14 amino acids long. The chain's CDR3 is CASSLSRDGDTQYF. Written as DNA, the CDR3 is TGTGCCAGCAGCCTATCGAGGGACGGGGATACGCAGTATTTT.

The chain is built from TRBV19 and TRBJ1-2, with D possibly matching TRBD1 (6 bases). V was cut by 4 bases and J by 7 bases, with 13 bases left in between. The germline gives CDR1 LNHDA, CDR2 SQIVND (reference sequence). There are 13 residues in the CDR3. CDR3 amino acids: CASSTKTGSGYTF. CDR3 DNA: TGTGCCAGTAGTACGAAGACAGGTTCTGGCTACACCTTC.

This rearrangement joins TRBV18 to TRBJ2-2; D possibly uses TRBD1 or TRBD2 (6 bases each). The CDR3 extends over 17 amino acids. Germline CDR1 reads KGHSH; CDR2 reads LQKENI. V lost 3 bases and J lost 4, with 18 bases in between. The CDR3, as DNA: TGTGCCAGCTCACCTCCGGGGGACACCGGGCCCACCGGGGAGCTGTTTTTT. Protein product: CASSPPGDTGPTGELFF.

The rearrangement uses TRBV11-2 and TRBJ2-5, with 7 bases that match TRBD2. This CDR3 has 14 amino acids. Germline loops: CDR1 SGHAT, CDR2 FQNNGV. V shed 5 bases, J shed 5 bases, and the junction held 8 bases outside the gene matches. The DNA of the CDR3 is TGTGCCAGCAGCGTCAGCGGGGCCCGGGAGACCCAGTACTTC. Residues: CASSVSGARETQYF. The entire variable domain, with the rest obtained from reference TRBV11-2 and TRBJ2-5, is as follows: EAGVAQSPRYKIIEKRQSVAFWCNPISGHATLYWYQQILGQGPKLLIQFQNNGVVDDSQLPKDRFSAERLKGVDSTLKIQPAKLEDSAVYLCASSVSGARETQYFGPGTRLLVL.

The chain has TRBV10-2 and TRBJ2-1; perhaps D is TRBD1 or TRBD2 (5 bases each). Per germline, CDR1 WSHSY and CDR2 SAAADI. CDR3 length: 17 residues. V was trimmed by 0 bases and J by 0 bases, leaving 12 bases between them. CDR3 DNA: TGCGCCAGCAGTGAGTCTGGGGGATCGAGCTCCTACAATGAGCAGTTCTTC. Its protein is CASSESGGSSSYNEQFF.

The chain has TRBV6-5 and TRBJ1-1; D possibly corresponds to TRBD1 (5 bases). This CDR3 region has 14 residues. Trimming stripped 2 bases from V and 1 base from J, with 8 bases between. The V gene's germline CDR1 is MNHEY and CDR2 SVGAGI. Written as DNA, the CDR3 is TGTGCCAGCAGTTACACCGGACAGAACACTGAAGCTTTCTTT. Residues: CASSYTGQNTEAFF.

CDR3 loop: CASSLVPGPGSDEQFF. In nucleotides, the CDR3 is TGCGCCAGCAGCTTGGTTCCGGGCCCCGGTTCGGATGAGCAGTTCTTC. The rearrangement uses TRBV5-1 and TRBJ2-1; D not resolved. Trimming removed 0 bases at V and 8 bases at J, with 18 bases between. The CDR3 consists of 16 residues. Germline V gives CDR1 SGHRS, CDR2 YFSETQ.

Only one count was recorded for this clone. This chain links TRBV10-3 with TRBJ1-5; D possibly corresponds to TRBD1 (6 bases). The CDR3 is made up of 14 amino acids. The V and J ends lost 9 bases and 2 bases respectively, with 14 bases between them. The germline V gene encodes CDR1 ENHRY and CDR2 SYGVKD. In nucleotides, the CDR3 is TGTGCCATTGCTCAGGGGTATGGCAATCAGCCCCAGCATTTT. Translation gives CAIAQGYGNQPQHF.

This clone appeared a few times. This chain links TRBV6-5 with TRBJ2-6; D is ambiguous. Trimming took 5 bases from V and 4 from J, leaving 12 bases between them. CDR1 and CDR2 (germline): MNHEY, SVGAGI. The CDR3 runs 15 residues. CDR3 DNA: TGTGCCAGCAGTCTCGATCTGACAGGGGCCAACGTCCTGACTTTC. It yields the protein CASSLDLTGANVLTF.

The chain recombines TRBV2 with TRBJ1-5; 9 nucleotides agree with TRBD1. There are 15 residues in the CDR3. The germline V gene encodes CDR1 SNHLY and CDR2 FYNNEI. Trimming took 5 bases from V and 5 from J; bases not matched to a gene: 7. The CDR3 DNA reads TGTGCCAGCAGTCGCGACAGGGGGATGGATCAGCCCCAGCATTTT. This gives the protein CASSRDRGMDQPQHF.

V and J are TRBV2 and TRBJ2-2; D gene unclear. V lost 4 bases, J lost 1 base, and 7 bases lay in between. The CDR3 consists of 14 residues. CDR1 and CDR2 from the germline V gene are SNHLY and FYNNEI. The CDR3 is CASSGLLNTGELFF. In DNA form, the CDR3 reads TGTGCCAGCAGTGGGCTGCTGAACACCGGGGAGCTGTTTTTT.

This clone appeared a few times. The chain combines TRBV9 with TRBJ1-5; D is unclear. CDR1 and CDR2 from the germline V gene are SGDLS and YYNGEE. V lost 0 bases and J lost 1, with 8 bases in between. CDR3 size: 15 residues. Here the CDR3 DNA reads TGTGCCAGCAGCGTAGCCCCTGGGAGCAATCAGCCCCAGCATTTT. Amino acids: CASSVAPGSNQPQHF.

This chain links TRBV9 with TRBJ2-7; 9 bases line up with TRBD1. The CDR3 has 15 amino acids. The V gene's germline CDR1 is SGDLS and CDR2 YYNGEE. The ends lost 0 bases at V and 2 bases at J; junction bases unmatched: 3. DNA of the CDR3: TGTGCCAGCAGCGTAGCGACAGGGGGACCCTACGAGCAGTACTTC. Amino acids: CASSVATGGPYEQYF.

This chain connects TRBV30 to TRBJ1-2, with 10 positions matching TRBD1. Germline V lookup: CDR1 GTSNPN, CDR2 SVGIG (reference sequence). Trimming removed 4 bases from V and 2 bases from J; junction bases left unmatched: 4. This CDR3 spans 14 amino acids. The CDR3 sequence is CAWTRQGANYGYTF. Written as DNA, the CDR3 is TGTGCCTGGACCCGACAGGGGGCGAACTATGGCTACACCTTC.

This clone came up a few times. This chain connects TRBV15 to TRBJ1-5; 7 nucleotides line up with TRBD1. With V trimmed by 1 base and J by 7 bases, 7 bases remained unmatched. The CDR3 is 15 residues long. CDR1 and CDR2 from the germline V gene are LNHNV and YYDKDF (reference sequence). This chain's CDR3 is CATSRVRQGGQPQHF. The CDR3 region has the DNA TGTGCCACCAGCAGAGTCCGACAGGGCGGCCAGCCCCAGCATTTT.

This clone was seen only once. CDR3 sequence (DNA): TGTGCCTGGAGTGTCGCTGGGAATTGGAATCAGCCCCAGCATTTT. Protein sequence: CAWSVAGNWNQPQHF. The chain uses TRBV30 and TRBJ1-5; D is unresolved. The CDR3 consists of 15 residues. CDR1 is GTSNPN and CDR2 is SVGIG in the germline V gene (reference sequence). V shed 0 bases and J shed 4 bases, with 13 bases lying between them.

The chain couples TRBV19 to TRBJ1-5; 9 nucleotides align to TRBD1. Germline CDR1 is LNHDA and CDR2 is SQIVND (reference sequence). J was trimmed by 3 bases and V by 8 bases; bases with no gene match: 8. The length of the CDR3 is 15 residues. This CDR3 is CASHLGTGFNQPQHF. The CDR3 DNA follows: TGTGCCAGTCATCTCGGGACAGGGTTCAATCAGCCCCAGCATTTT.

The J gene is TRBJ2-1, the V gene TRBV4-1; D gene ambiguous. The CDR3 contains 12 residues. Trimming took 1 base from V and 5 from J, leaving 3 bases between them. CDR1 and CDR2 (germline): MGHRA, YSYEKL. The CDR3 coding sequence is TGCGCCAGCAGCCAAGTTAACAATGAGCAGTTCTTC. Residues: CASSQVNNEQFF.

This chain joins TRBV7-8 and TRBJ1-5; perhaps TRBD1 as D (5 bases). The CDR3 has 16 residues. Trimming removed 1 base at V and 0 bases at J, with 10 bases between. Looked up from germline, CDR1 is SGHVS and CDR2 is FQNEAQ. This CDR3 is CASSLGQGDSNQPQHF. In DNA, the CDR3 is TGTGCCAGCAGCTTAGGCCAGGGTGATAGCAATCAGCCCCAGCATTTT.

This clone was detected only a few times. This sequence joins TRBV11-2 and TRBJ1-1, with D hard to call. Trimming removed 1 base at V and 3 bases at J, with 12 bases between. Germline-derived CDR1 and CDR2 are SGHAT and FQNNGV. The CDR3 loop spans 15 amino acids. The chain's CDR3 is CASSLARGWDTEAFF. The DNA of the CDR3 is TGTGCCAGCAGCTTAGCTCGGGGTTGGGACACTGAAGCTTTCTTT.

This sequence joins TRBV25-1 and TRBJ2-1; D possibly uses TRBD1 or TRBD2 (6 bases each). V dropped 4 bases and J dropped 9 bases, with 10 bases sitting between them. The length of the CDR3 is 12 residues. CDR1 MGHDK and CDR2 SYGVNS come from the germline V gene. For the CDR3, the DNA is TGTGCCAGCAGTGGAGGGGGGTTTGAGCAGTTCTTC. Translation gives CASSGGGFEQFF.

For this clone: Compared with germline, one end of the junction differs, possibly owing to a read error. CDR3 nucleotides: TGTGCCAGCAACTTGGGGGAGGGCCTCACCAATGAGCAGTTCTTC. Translation gives CASNLGEGLTNEQFF. The J gene is TRBJ2-1, the V gene TRBV5-4; 7 bases fit TRBD2. In germline, CDR1 is SGHNT, CDR2 YYREEE (reference sequence). There are 15 residues in the CDR3.

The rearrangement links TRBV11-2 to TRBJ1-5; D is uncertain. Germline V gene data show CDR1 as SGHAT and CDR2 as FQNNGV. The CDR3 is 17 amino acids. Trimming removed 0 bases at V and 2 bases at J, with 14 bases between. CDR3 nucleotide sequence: TGTGCCAGCAGCTTAGATGGCAGGCCCGATGGCAATCAGCCCCAGCATTTT. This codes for CASSLDGRPDGNQPQHF.

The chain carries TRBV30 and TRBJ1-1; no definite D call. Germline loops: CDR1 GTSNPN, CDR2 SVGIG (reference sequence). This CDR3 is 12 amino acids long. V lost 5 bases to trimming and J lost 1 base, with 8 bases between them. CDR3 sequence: CAWGSRNTEAFF. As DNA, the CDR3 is TGTGCCTGGGGCTCCCGGAACACTGAAGCTTTCTTT.

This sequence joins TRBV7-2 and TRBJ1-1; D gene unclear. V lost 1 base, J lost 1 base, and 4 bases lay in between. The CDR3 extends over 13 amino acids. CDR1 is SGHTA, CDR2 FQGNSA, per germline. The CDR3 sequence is CASSLEGNTEAFF. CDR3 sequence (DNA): TGTGCCAGCAGCTTAGAGGGGAACACTGAAGCTTTCTTT. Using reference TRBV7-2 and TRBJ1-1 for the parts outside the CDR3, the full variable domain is GAGVSQSPSNKVTEKGKDVELRCDPISGHTALYWYRQSLGQGLEFLIYFQGNSAPDKSGLPSDRFSAERTGGSVSTLTIQRTQQEDSAVYLCASSLEGNTEAFFGQGTRLTVV.

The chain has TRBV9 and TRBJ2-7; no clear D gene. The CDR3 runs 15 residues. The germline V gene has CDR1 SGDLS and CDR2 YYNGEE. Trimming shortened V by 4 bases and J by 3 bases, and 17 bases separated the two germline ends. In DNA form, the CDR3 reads TGTGCCAGCAGCCCCGATGCCGGCAGCTACTACGAGCAGTACTTC. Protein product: CASSPDAGSYYEQYF.

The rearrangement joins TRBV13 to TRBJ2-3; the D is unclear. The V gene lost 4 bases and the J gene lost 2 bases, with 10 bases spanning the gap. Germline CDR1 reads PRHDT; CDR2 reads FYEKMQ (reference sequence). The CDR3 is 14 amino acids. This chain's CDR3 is CASSSGGFTDTQYF. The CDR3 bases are TGTGCCAGCAGCTCCGGTGGATTCACAGATACGCAGTATTTT.

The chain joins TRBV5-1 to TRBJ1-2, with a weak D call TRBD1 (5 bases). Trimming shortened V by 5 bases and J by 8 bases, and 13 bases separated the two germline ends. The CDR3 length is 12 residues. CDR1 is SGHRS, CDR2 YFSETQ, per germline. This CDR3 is CASRGEGRGYTF. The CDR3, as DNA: TGCGCCAGCAGAGGGGAGGGCAGAGGCTACACCTTC.